A selection of T cell receptor beta chains follows, all from one sample in a study of CD8+ T cells in alopecia areata. Profiling relied on immunoSEQ multiplex PCR, and the TCRdb table lists in-frame clones only, not all of them. The data contain around 98,000 clones, 35% to 50% of them singletons. Sequenced material: CD4+ T cells sorted from blood. These receptors all come from a human donor with alopecia areata. The conserved cysteine and the conserved F or W are not part of the CDR3 here.

TRBV29-1 | SVAKGWADTQY
TRBV29-1 | SVGVLGGPVSVF
TRBV13 | ASSGGRTNSPLH
TRBV29-1 | SVGSAGGRTDTQY
TRBV4-2 | ASSQRTGTPIEAF
TRBV29-1 | SVEARRGEQY
TRBV18 | ASSPGDSPLH
TRBV21-1 | ASSKAPRDRGHQETQY
TRBV30 | AWSPQGAEQY
TRBV28 | ASQRFANEQF
TRBV30 | AWSVSGGTTEAF
TRBV30 | AWTRGSYEQY
TRBV7-2 | ASSQPLGAQETQY
TRBV19 | ASSTGTSGSYEQF
TRBV29-1 | SVARANEQF
TRBV29-1 | SVDEDGYT
TRBV30 | AWSEDRGKNEQF
TRBV27 | ASSSHRGLETQY
TRBV29-1 | SVASGRLPYNEQF
TRBV7-8 | ASSPVRAGGEQY
TRBV5-1 | ASSLNPGTDTQY
TRBV28 | ASSSYRYAD
TRBV7-8 | ASSSRTGTYGYT
TRBV23-1 | ASRYRWTEGNQPQH
TRBV7-2 | ASSAGRNTGELF
TRBV29-1 | SVGSGRGDEQF
TRBV6-6 | ASSSIFYEQY
TRBV29-1 | SVSKDRDSPLH
TRBV7-2 | ASSPDSFLNYGYT
TRBV18 | ASSPISGVTYEQY
TRBV7-2 | ASSSDRAGWGYT